This T cell receptor (beta chain) was obtained from a study of T cell repertoires in cytomegalovirus infection. In the study overall: Used in the study were CMV epitopes, some recently identified and HLA-C-restricted, others well-studied and HLA-B-restricted. Public TCR beta signatures provided an indication of both CMV infection and a matching HLA type.

Study observations and caveats: Cumulated frequencies of public TCR beta families served to identify carriers of CMV plus the relevant HLA. CMV-specific TCR beta clonotypes restricted by HLA-C dominated the ex vivo response.

TCRdb re-derived calls from the reads in MiXCR, one entry per CDR3 protein. This sample has about 500,000 distinct CDR3 sequences, with roughly a third found just once. For this clonotype: Its target is not known.

The sequence derives from a human donor in good health (CMV status not recorded). Some clones in this sample may be carry-over from other donors' samples. The source material was cultured PBMCs, sampled from culture after CMV antigen stimulation.

This CDR3 reads CASSLVSGLGYTF. The CDR3 DNA sequence: TGTGCCAGCAGCTTAGTGTCTGGGCTTGGCTACACCTTC. The chain recombines TRBV11-2 with TRBJ1-2; D not resolved. V shed 1 base and J shed 7 bases, with 10 bases lying between them. CDR1 and CDR2 from the germline V gene are SGHAT and FQNNGV. The CDR3 loop spans 13 amino acids.